A single sample gave rise to the 29 T cell receptor beta chains below, sequenced in a study of immune aging and cytomegalovirus after organ transplant. The time point is: five sample-tagged time points from pre-transplant (day -1) to day 368 post-transplant, pooled. A microwell BD Rhapsody targeted mRNA and AbSeq workflow captured the cells and built the libraries. From the single-cell sequencing reads, TCRdb called clonotypes with MiXCR, one entry per CDR3 protein. The sample yields about 21,000 distinct CDR3 sequences, roughly 36% seen once. For these TCRs, the target antigens are not known. Sequenced material: CMV peptide-activated CD4+ and CD8+ T cells sorted from blood, taken at five time points, pooled. Sample subset: sorted CD8+CD137+ and CD4+CD154+ T cells after roughly 12 h CMV IE-1 peptide stimulation. The receptors derive from a female donor who had a heart transplant and CMV viremia.

Sample share makes this clonotype medium-sized. CDR3 sequence (DNA): TGTGCCAGCAGCATAGGGACAGTAGAGCAGTTCTTC. As protein: CASSIGTVEQFF. The chain has TRBV5-5 and TRBJ2-1; 7 bases line up with TRBD1. The CDR3 spans 12 residues. Trimming removed 4 bases from V and 10 bases from J; junction bases left unmatched: 5. Germline loops: CDR1 SGHKS, CDR2 YYEKEE (reference sequence).

This clonotype was observed a few times. This chain links TRBV10-3 with TRBJ2-7, with 11 bases aligning to TRBD1. This CDR3 spans 16 amino acids. Germline V gene data show CDR1 as ENHRY and CDR2 as SYGVKD. The junction had 9 bases not matched to a gene; V was cut back by 7 bases and J by 1 base. The CDR3 coding sequence is TGTGCCATCAAGGGGAACCGGGACAGGGGGTCCTACGAGCAGTACTTC. Amino acids: CAIKGNRDRGSYEQYF.

This clonotype was observed many times. This chain connects TRBV18 to TRBJ1-2, with D possibly TRBD1 on 6 matching bases. The CDR3 totals 14 residues. Trimming left V 3 bases short and J 3 bases short, with 11 bases between. Germline CDR1 and CDR2: KGHSH and LQKENI. The CDR3 is CASSPGGMDYGYTF. The CDR3 DNA reads TGTGCCAGCTCACCCGGGGGCATGGACTATGGCTACACCTTC.

This clonotype is classed as medium-sized. The chain is built from TRBV9 and TRBJ2-5; D remains unclear. CDR1 and CDR2 (germline): SGDLS, YYNGEE. Trimming left V 0 bases short and J 2 bases short, with 8 bases between. The CDR3 length is 14 residues. This CDR3 reads CASSVGPLQETQYF. In DNA, the CDR3 is TGTGCCAGCAGCGTAGGTCCCTTACAAGAGACCCAGTACTTC.

The rearrangement uses TRBV7-9 and TRBJ2-7, with D unresolved. CDR1 is SEHNR and CDR2 is FQNEAQ in the germline V gene (reference sequence). V was cut by 6 bases and J by 5 bases, with 17 bases left in between. CDR3 length: 14 amino acids. CDR3 residues: CASSQSSQSHEQYF. CDR3 DNA: TGTGCCAGCAGTCAAAGTTCCCAGAGCCACGAGCAGTACTTC.

This clonotype was found once. V gene TRBV20-1 combines with J gene TRBJ2-5; TRBD2 aligns across 8 bases. V shed 0 bases and J 2 bases; nucleotides not matched to a gene: 2. Germline values: CDR1 DFQATT, CDR2 SNEGSKA (reference sequence). The CDR3 is 14 amino acids. CDR3 region: CSARELAEQETQYF. As DNA, the CDR3 is TGCAGTGCTAGAGAACTAGCGGAACAAGAGACCCAGTACTTC.

V is TRBV5-1 and J is TRBJ2-1; 9 positions agree with TRBD2. This CDR3 has 15 residues. Per germline, CDR1 SGHRS and CDR2 YFSETQ. After removal of 2 bases from V and 4 bases from J, the junction contained 4 bases not matched to a gene. The CDR3 coding sequence is TGCGCCAGCAGCTTACTAGCGGGCCCATACAATGAGCAGTTCTTC. Its translation: CASSLLAGPYNEQFF.

This clonotype is classed as medium-sized. The genes are TRBV15 and TRBJ2-5, with 8 bases matching TRBD1. Germline trimming cut 0 bases from V and 3 bases from J; bases unmatched to any gene: 6. The germline V gene has CDR1 LNHNV and CDR2 YYDKDF (reference sequence). This CDR3 has 16 amino acids. As DNA, the CDR3 is TGTGCCACCAGCAGAGATGGCAGGGGGCGCGAAGAGACCCAGTACTTC. This codes for CATSRDGRGREETQYF. The whole variable domain, filled in from reference TRBV15 and TRBJ2-5, reads DAMVIQNPRYQVTQFGKPVTLSCSQTLNHNVMYWYQQKSSQAPKLLFHYYDKDFNNEADTPDNFQSRRPNTSFCFLDIRSPGLGDTAMYLCATSRDGRGREETQYFGPGTRLLVL.

The chain is built from TRBV6-1 and TRBJ2-1, with 10 bases identical to TRBD1. J lost 7 bases, V lost 1 base, and 7 bases had no gene match. The CDR3 totals 16 residues. CDR1 is MNHNS, CDR2 SASEGT, per germline. The CDR3 is CASSEGWGTGENEQFF. The CDR3 nucleotides read TGTGCCAGCAGTGAAGGATGGGGGACAGGGGAGAATGAGCAGTTCTTC.

This clonotype was found many times. The chain combines TRBV20-1 with TRBJ2-5; D may be TRBD1 (6 bases). Trimming removed 6 bases from V and 7 bases from J, with 12 bases in between. The CDR3 length is 11 residues. CDR1 is DFQATT, CDR2 SNEGSKA, per germline (reference sequence). CDR3 loop: CSARQVGTQYF. As DNA, the CDR3 is TGCAGTGCGAGACAGGTTGGGACCCAGTACTTC.

At least ten counts were recorded for this clonotype. J is TRBJ1-4 and V is TRBV28; D might be TRBD1 (6 bases). Germline lookup yields CDR1 MDHEN and CDR2 SYDVKM. V lost 3 bases and J lost 7, with 15 bases in between. This CDR3 has 15 residues. CDR3 amino acids: CASSLGDRTIEKLFF. Here the CDR3 DNA reads TGTGCCAGCAGTTTGGGTGACAGGACCATTGAAAAACTGTTTTTT.

The chain carries TRBV29-1 and TRBJ2-5, with 8 bases identical to TRBD1. The CDR3 consists of 14 residues. CDR1 SQVTM and CDR2 ANQGSEA come from the germline V gene. V was pared by 2 bases and J by 1 base, with 3 bases of the junction left unmatched. The CDR3 is CSVERQGAQETQYF. CDR3 DNA sequence: TGCAGCGTTGAAAGGCAGGGGGCCCAAGAGACCCAGTACTTC.

The V call is TRBV2, the J call TRBJ2-2; maybe TRBD2 (6 bases). Trimming cost V 6 bases and J 6 bases, with 14 bases left between them. This CDR3 has 14 amino acids. CDR1 and CDR2 (germline): SNHLY, FYNNEI. Here the CDR3 reads CASSLGSRAGELFF. CDR3 bases: TGTGCCAGCAGCCTCGGGAGCCGGGCCGGGGAGCTGTTTTTT.

This clonotype came up many times. The V call is TRBV7-9, the J call TRBJ1-2; 8 nucleotides line up with TRBD1. Germline loops: CDR1 SEHNR, CDR2 FQNEAQ (reference sequence). J was trimmed by 8 bases and V by 5 bases; bases with no gene match: 7. The CDR3 runs 13 residues. This chain's CDR3 is CASSQQGADGYTF. The CDR3 nucleotides read TGTGCCAGCAGCCAGCAGGGGGCCGACGGCTACACCTTC.

V gene TRBV5-1 combines with J gene TRBJ2-3; D is unresolved. The CDR3 covers 13 residues. V dropped 6 bases and J dropped 3 bases, with 11 bases sitting between them. Germline CDR1 reads SGHRS; CDR2 reads YFSETQ. The CDR3: CASTQWRTDTQYF. CDR3 DNA: TGCGCCAGCACCCAGTGGAGAACAGATACGCAGTATTTT.

This clonotype has more than one count but fewer than ten. The chain recombines TRBV20-1 with TRBJ2-7; D is ambiguous. From germline, CDR1 is DFQATT and CDR2 SNEGSKA (reference sequence). This CDR3 is 13 amino acids long. V was cut by 6 bases and J by 1 base, with 13 bases left in between. CDR3 in DNA: TGCAGTGCAGCTGACGGACGATCCTACGAGCAGTACTTC. Its protein product is CSAADGRSYEQYF.

This clonotype was recorded a few times. This chain joins TRBV6-1 and TRBJ2-3; 9 nucleotides match TRBD1. V was pared by 1 base and J by 5 bases, with 13 bases of the junction left unmatched. Germline assignment: CDR1 MNHNS and CDR2 SASEGT. The length of the CDR3 is 18 residues. The CDR3 here is CASSEGGLDRGWRDTQYF. CDR3 sequence (DNA): TGTGCCAGCAGTGAAGGGGGCTTGGACAGGGGATGGAGAGATACGCAGTATTTT.

This clonotype was detected only a few times. The J gene is TRBJ1-1, the V gene TRBV12-3 or TRBV12-4; D remains ambiguous. The CDR3 runs to 14 residues. The V end lost 3 bases, the J end lost 4 bases, and 12 bases lay between the germline ends. The CDR3, as DNA: TGTGCCAGCAGTTTTAGTGGCAGGTCCACTGAAGCTTTCTTT. Translation gives CASSFSGRSTEAFF.

This clonotype was observed a few times. The chain employs TRBV6-6 and TRBJ2-7; 11 bases agree with TRBD2. With V trimmed by 7 bases and J by 5 bases, 13 bases remained unmatched. The CDR3 is made up of 16 amino acids. Germline V gene lookup returns CDR1 MNHNY and CDR2 SVGAGI (reference sequence). The CDR3 region is CASTLRGSGGAHEQYF. The CDR3 DNA follows: TGTGCCAGCACCCTCCGGGGTAGCGGGGGGGCACACGAGCAGTACTTC.

The CDR3, as DNA: TGTGCCAGCAGTTCCCAATTCACAGATACGCAGTATTTT. As protein: CASSSQFTDTQYF. The V and J genes are TRBV12-3 or TRBV12-4 and TRBJ2-3, with D hard to call. The CDR3 sequence is 13 residues long. Trimming took off 4 bases at V and 2 bases at J, with 7 bases between the two ends.

The rearrangement uses TRBV29-1 and TRBJ2-7; 7 bases align to TRBD1. This CDR3 is built from 15 residues. J lost 3 bases, V lost 7 bases, and 15 bases had no gene match. The germline CDR1 and CDR2 sequences are SQVTM and ANQGSEA. The CDR3 nucleotides are TGCAGCGCCACACTTCAGTGGGCAGGGGGCTACGAGCAGTACTTC. This encodes CSATLQWAGGYEQYF.

As to this clonotype: Relative to the germline gene, one junction end is altered; a read error may explain this. The V call is TRBV3-1, the J call TRBJ2-7; D gene unclear. Germline assignment: CDR1 LGHDT and CDR2 YNNKEL (reference sequence). CDR3 length equals 14 residues. The CDR3 is CASSQSVGSYELYF. CDR3 nucleotide sequence: TGTGCCAGCAGCCAATCCGTGGGGTCCTACGAGCTGTACTTC.

J is TRBJ2-7 and V is TRBV7-8; D is unresolved. The V gene's germline CDR1 is SGHVS and CDR2 FQNEAQ. V was shortened by 4 bases and J by 3 bases, with 10 bases between the two germline ends. CDR3 size: 13 residues. The CDR3, as DNA: TGTGCCAGCAGCTGGAGACGGTACTACGAGCAGTACTTC. This codes for CASSWRRYYEQYF.

The chain has TRBV30 and TRBJ2-7, with TRBD1 as a possible D gene (5 bases). Per the germline V gene, CDR1 is GTSNPN and CDR2 is SVGIG (reference sequence). This CDR3 is built from 14 residues. Trimming took 0 bases from V and 0 from J, leaving 9 bases between them. This CDR3 reads CAWSVQVFSYEQYF. CDR3 DNA: TGTGCCTGGAGTGTACAGGTCTTCTCCTACGAGCAGTACTTC.

By sample fraction, this clonotype is medium-sized. The gene calls are TRBV10-3 and TRBJ1-1; D call uncertain. Trimming pared 5 bases from V and 1 base from J, leaving 11 bases between. The CDR3 covers 14 residues. The germline V gene has CDR1 ENHRY and CDR2 SYGVKD. The CDR3 spells CAISLAGRNTEAFF. Here the CDR3 DNA reads TGTGCCATCAGTTTGGCCGGGAGGAACACTGAAGCTTTCTTT.

This clonotype was found a few times. The rearrangement links TRBV3-1 to TRBJ1-2, with D maybe TRBD1 (6 bases). The germline V gene has CDR1 LGHDT and CDR2 YNNKEL (reference sequence). This CDR3 contains 15 residues. V was cut by 3 bases and J by 10 bases, with 21 bases left in between. The CDR3 coding sequence is TGTGCCAGCAGCCAGTTACAGGGAACAGTACCCTACTACACCTTC. It codes for CASSQLQGTVPYYTF.

This clonotype is medium-sized by share. The V and J genes are TRBV6-2 or TRBV6-3 and TRBJ1-1; no definite D call. The CDR3 sequence is 14 residues long. V was clipped by 7 bases and J by 0 bases, with 12 bases between them. Germline values: CDR1 MNHEY, CDR2 SVGEGT. CDR3 coding DNA: TGTGCCAGCACCGTAGACACATTGAACACTGAAGCTTTCTTT. Its translation is CASTVDTLNTEAFF.

The chain couples TRBV20-1 to TRBJ2-3; 8 positions match TRBD2. Trimming took 4 bases from V and 1 from J; bases not matched to a gene: 13. The CDR3 runs to 17 residues. In germline, CDR1 is DFQATT, CDR2 SNEGSKA (reference sequence). CDR3 DNA: TGCAGTGCTAAGAGCGGGAGAATTGCGTCGGGCACAGATACGCAGTATTTT. Its protein is CSAKSGRIASGTDTQYF.

This clonotype is classed as medium-sized. The gene calls are TRBV5-1 and TRBJ2-5; D gene unclear. This CDR3 spans 12 amino acids. V dropped 4 bases and J dropped 4 bases, with 8 bases sitting between them. Per germline, CDR1 SGHRS and CDR2 YFSETQ. This CDR3 is CASSAERETQYF. The CDR3 coding sequence is TGCGCCAGCAGCGCAGAGAGAGAGACCCAGTACTTC.